This TCR beta chain comes out of a study of cytomegalovirus exposure and HLA in healthy donors. Points from the study as a whole: Under in vitro conditions, three CMV-associated chains were confirmed as specific for CMV antigens.

Repertoires were generated with immunoSEQ multiplex PCR, while TCRdb's copy carries only in-frame clones and drops some. The data show 150,000 or so clones, roughly nine tenths seen once. About this clone: Its specificity is not known.

These donors were members of the approximately 110-subject validation cohort, a group separate from the roughly 670-subject first cohort. CDR1 and CDR2 (germline): WSHSY, SAAADI. The CDR3 covers 13 residues. V was clipped by 7 bases and J by 3 bases; unmatched bases: 4. This chain uses TRBV10-2 with TRBJ2-3, with 7 bases identical to TRBD2. The source material was PBMCs. This TCR derives from a woman aged 18-29 years in good health and CMV-seropositive. The CDR3 is CASTGLRTDTQYF. CDR3 nucleotide sequence: TGCGCCAGCACGGGACTAAGGACAGATACGCAGTATTTT.